These 13 T cell receptor beta chains came from one sample sequenced in a study of T cells in tuberculosis. Assay used: immunoSEQ multiplex PCR; TCRdb lists only in-frame clones, some missing. The sample lists 88,000 or so clones, approximately 91% seen once, with under 2.5% in the top ten. Cells were sorted from thawed PBMC rested overnight and stained with GMM-loaded CD1B tetramer, viability dye and anti-CD3. C32 glucose monomycolate from Rhodococcus equi was loaded onto the CD1B tetramers. Specimen: CD1b-GMM tetramer-negative cells sorted from PBMCs. The receptors originated from an adult woman with latent tuberculosis.

The chain links TRBV7-3 to TRBJ2-1, with 11 bases that match TRBD2. Germline CDR1 and CDR2: SGHTA and FQGTGA. CDR3 length: 15 residues. The V segment lost 5 bases and the J segment 12 bases; nucleotides outside the gene matches: 12. The CDR3 reads CASSATSGGTSRQFF. CDR3 nucleotides: TGTGCCAGCAGCGCCACTAGCGGGGGCACTTCACGGCAGTTCTTC.

The V and J genes are TRBV11-2 and TRBJ1-1; TRBD1 agrees at 7 bases. The J segment lost 11 bases and the V segment lost 0 bases, leaving 6 bases of the junction unmatched. The germline CDR1 and CDR2 sequences are SGHAT and FQNNGV. This CDR3 has 13 residues. The CDR3 is CASSLERQGRAFF. The CDR3 bases are TGTGCCAGCAGCTTAGAACGACAGGGTAGGGCTTTCTTT.

This clone occurred a few times. The chain is built from TRBV5-1 and TRBJ1-4; 9 nucleotides align to TRBD1. The CDR3 length is 15 residues. Germline lookup yields CDR1 SGHRS and CDR2 YFSETQ. With V trimmed by 0 bases and J by 8 bases, 5 bases remained unmatched. In DNA form, the CDR3 reads TGCGCCAGCAGCTTGGCCCTGGGACAGGGAGAAAAACTGTTTTTT. Its translation: CASSLALGQGEKLFF.

The chain combines TRBV12-2 with TRBJ1-4; TRBD1 is taken as the D call from the table, unchecked against the DNA. TRBV12-2 is a documented pseudogene. The CDR3 loop spans 15 amino acids. In DNA form, the CDR3 reads TGTGCAAGTCGCCTTAGGACAGGGGGCAGTGAAAAACTGTTTTTT. Amino acid sequence: CASRLRTGGSEKLFF.

The chain uses TRBV27 and TRBJ1-6; D might be TRBD1 (6 bases). Trimming took off 5 bases at V and 10 bases at J, with 21 bases between the two ends. Germline CDR1 is MNHEY and CDR2 is SMNVEV (reference sequence). The CDR3 loop spans 16 amino acids. The CDR3 DNA follows: TGTGCCAGCAGTCATCCCAGGGGTATAGGGGCGTCACCCCTCCACTTT. Its protein product is CASSHPRGIGASPLHF.

The J gene is TRBJ1-2, the V gene TRBV2, with 9 bases lining up with TRBD1. This CDR3 has 15 residues. Per the germline V gene, CDR1 is SNHLY and CDR2 is FYNNEI. With V trimmed by 6 bases and J by 7 bases, 12 bases remained unmatched. In nucleotides, the CDR3 is TGTGCCAGCAGGGGTTCACAGGGGGCGCTTAGTGGCTACACCTTC. This sequence encodes CASRGSQGALSGYTF.

As concerns this clone: One end of the junction is discordant with germline, which a read error may explain. The chain joins TRBV7-7 to TRBJ1-6; tentative D call: TRBD1 (6 bases). The CDR3 sequence is 14 residues long. Per the germline V gene, CDR1 is SSHAT and CDR2 is FNYEAQ (reference sequence). The CDR3 DNA sequence: TGTGCTAGCAGCTCAGCCGGACAGCAGCCACCCCTCCACTTT. Its translation is CASSSAGQQPPLHF.

This clone appeared a few times. The CDR3 region is CASSLLSGRRGNEQFF. The CDR3 nucleotides are TGTGCCAGCAGCCTACTTAGCGGGCGGAGGGGGAATGAGCAGTTCTTC. The chain uses TRBV7-3 and TRBJ2-1; tentatively, D is TRBD2 (7 bases). Per germline, CDR1 SGHTA and CDR2 FQGTGA. The CDR3 spans 16 residues. Trimming shortened V by 5 bases and J by 7 bases, and 21 bases separated the two germline ends.

This chain joins TRBV6-7 and TRBJ1-5; D uncertain. TRBV6-7 is marked as an open reading frame, function uncertain. V lost 10 bases, J lost 4 bases, and 14 bases lay in between. The CDR3 totals 13 residues. CDR3: CATPHETNQPQHF. The CDR3 DNA reads TGTGCCACCCCTCACGAAACTAATCAGCCCCAGCATTTT.

V and J are TRBV7-2 and TRBJ2-5; TRBD2 might be the D (6 bases). The CDR3 covers 17 residues. Germline V gives CDR1 SGHTA, CDR2 FQGNSA. V was shortened by 1 base and J by 5 bases, with 20 bases between the two germline ends. The CDR3 bases are TGTGCCAGCAGCTTAGTCGGTTTTGGAGGGGTTGGGGAGACCCAGTACTTC. It translates to CASSLVGFGGVGETQYF.

The J gene is TRBJ2-5, the V gene TRBV20-1; no clear D gene. CDR3 size: 10 residues. Between the trimmed V and J ends, which lost 6 bases and 5 bases, there was a span of 7 bases. Germline-derived CDR1 and CDR2 are DFQATT and SNEGSKA (reference sequence). The CDR3 sequence is CSATRETQYF. The CDR3 nucleotides read TGCAGTGCCACCCGGGAGACCCAGTACTTC.

This rearrangement joins TRBV7-7 to TRBJ2-1; 8 positions match TRBD2. Germline V gene data show CDR1 as SSHAT and CDR2 as FNYEAQ (reference sequence). The CDR3 runs to 14 residues. CDR3 region: CATVKAGAHNEQFF. As DNA, the CDR3 is TGTGCTACCGTGAAAGCGGGGGCCCACAATGAGCAGTTCTTC.

The rearrangement links TRBV19 to TRBJ2-2, with a tentative D call TRBD2 (7 bases). The CDR3 consists of 16 residues. Germline V gene lookup returns CDR1 LNHDA and CDR2 SQIVND (reference sequence). Trimming took off 7 bases at V and 4 bases at J, with 19 bases between the two ends. CDR3 coding DNA: TGTGCCAGTACCAACGGACGGGGGGCGGGCACCGGGGAGCTGTTTTTT. Translation gives CASTNGRGAGTGELFF. The entire variable domain, with the rest obtained from reference TRBV19 and TRBJ2-2, is as follows: DGGITQSPKYLFRKEGQNVTLSCEQNLNHDAMYWYRQDPGQGLRLIYYSQIVNDFQKGDIAEGYSVSREKKESFPLTVTSAQKNPTAFYLCASTNGRGAGTGELFFGEGSRLTVL.